The 15 T cell receptor beta chains below were found in one sample sequenced in a study of CD8 T cells in ankylosing spondylitis. Study-wide results and limits: A TCR beta motif of eight highly homologous variants appeared characteristic of ankylosing spondylitis blood.

These TCRs' antigens remain unknown. TCRdb re-called the 5' RACE reads through MiXCR, storing one row per CDR3 protein. The repertoire has around 140,000 distinct CDR3 sequences, roughly 15% of them found once; the top ten carry roughly 30%. Sequencing was carried out using blood, either unsorted or a sorted T cell fraction (not recorded which). These receptors all come from a male donor with ankylosing spondylitis.

This sequence joins TRBV20-1 and TRBJ2-7, with 9 positions matching TRBD2. V was pared by 1 base and J by 2 bases, with 6 bases of the junction left unmatched. There are 15 residues in the CDR3. CDR1 and CDR2 from the germline V gene are DFQATT and SNEGSKA (reference sequence). The CDR3: CSARGLAGAPYEQYF. The CDR3 DNA reads TGCAGTGCTAGAGGTTTAGCGGGAGCACCCTACGAGCAGTACTTC.

This chain joins TRBV7-9 and TRBJ1-5; D is undetermined. The CDR3 extends over 14 amino acids. The V gene's germline CDR1 is SEHNR and CDR2 FQNEAQ (reference sequence). V gave up 4 bases and J gave up 4 bases, with 11 bases separating them. CDR3 protein: CASSYWTDNQPQHF. The CDR3 DNA reads as TGTGCCAGCAGCTACTGGACGGATAATCAGCCCCAGCATTTT.

V gene TRBV20-1 combines with J gene TRBJ2-7, with D uncertain. CDR1 DFQATT and CDR2 SNEGSKA come from the germline V gene (reference sequence). The CDR3 has 12 residues. The ends were cut back, 0 bases at V and 6 bases at J, with 9 bases in the middle. CDR3 region: CSARDLPLEQYF. The CDR3 DNA reads as TGCAGTGCTAGAGACCTCCCCCTCGAGCAGTACTTC.

The chain joins TRBV14 to TRBJ2-3; the D gene is possibly TRBD1 (6 bases). Germline CDR1 reads SGHDN; CDR2 reads FVKESK. V was pared by 0 bases and J by 0 bases, with 10 bases between. CDR3 length: 16 amino acids. CDR3 DNA: TGTGCCAGCAGCCAAGATCCTCAGGGGAGCACAGATACGCAGTATTTT. Encoded protein: CASSQDPQGSTDTQYF.

There are a few counts of this clonotype. CDR3 nucleotides: TGTGCCAGCAGCGCCGCGGGCCGAGTCATTGAGCAGTTCTTC. It translates to CASSAAGRVIEQFF. The chain joins TRBV9 to TRBJ2-1, with TRBD2 as a possible D gene (5 bases). The CDR3 totals 14 residues. CDR1 is SGDLS and CDR2 is YYNGEE in the germline V gene. The V and J ends lost 3 bases and 9 bases respectively, with 16 bases between them. Full variable domain (missing parts from reference TRBV9 and TRBJ2-1): DSGVTQTPKHLITATGQRVTLRCSPRSGDLSVYWYQQSLDQGLQFLIQYYNGEERAKGNILERFSAQQFPDLHSELNLSSLELGDSALYFCASSAAGRVIEQFFGPGTRLTVL.

This chain joins TRBV20-1 and TRBJ1-4; D may be TRBD1 (5 bases). The germline V gene encodes CDR1 DFQATT and CDR2 SNEGSKA (reference sequence). The V end was cut by 6 bases, the J end by 3 bases, with 17 bases between. The CDR3 loop spans 15 amino acids. CDR3 sequence reads: CSAKETGLSNEKLFF. DNA for the CDR3: TGCAGTGCCAAGGAAACGGGACTTTCTAATGAAAAACTGTTTTTT.

The CDR3 DNA sequence: TGTGCCAGCAGCTTAGTGACGCGGCGGGCCAATGAGCAGTTCTTC. This encodes CASSLVTRRANEQFF. V gene TRBV7-6 combines with J gene TRBJ2-1; D may be TRBD2 (5 bases). Trimming shortened V by 1 base and J by 6 bases, and 13 bases separated the two germline ends. Germline CDR1 SGHVS, CDR2 FNYEAQ. The CDR3 is made up of 15 amino acids. Complete variable domain (other parts from reference TRBV7-6 and TRBJ2-1): GAGVSQSPRYKVTKRGQDVALRCDPISGHVSLYWYRQALGQGPEFLTYFNYEAQQDKSGLPNDRFSAERPEGSISTLTIQRTEQRDSAMYRCASSLVTRRANEQFFGPGTRLTVL.

The rearrangement links TRBV27 to TRBJ2-3; D not resolved. The V end lost 8 bases, the J end lost 1 base, and 10 bases lay between the germline ends. The CDR3 totals 13 residues. From germline, CDR1 is MNHEY and CDR2 SMNVEV (reference sequence). CDR3 coding DNA: TGTGCCAGCCGTGTCCTTGGCACAGATACGCAGTATTTT. Encoded protein: CASRVLGTDTQYF.

The V call is TRBV4-1, the J call TRBJ2-3; possible D gene TRBD2, 6 bases. From germline, CDR1 is MGHRA and CDR2 YSYEKL. The ends were cut back, 0 bases at V and 1 base at J, with 17 bases in the middle. The CDR3 is made up of 18 amino acids. The CDR3 DNA follows: TGCGCCAGCAGCCAAGAAATTGGGACTGGACTGGGCACAGATACGCAGTATTTT. Translated, it gives CASSQEIGTGLGTDTQYF.

The V call is TRBV3-1, the J call TRBJ2-7; unclear D gene. Germline CDR1 is LGHDT and CDR2 is YNNKEL (reference sequence). With 0 bases removed from V and 3 bases from J, the gap between germline ends came to 12 bases. This CDR3 is built from 15 residues. In nucleotides, the CDR3 is TGTGCCAGCAGCCAAGATACGGTTGGTTTCTACGAGCAGTACTTC. Protein sequence: CASSQDTVGFYEQYF.

This clonotype has only a few counts. For the CDR3, the DNA is TGTGCCAGCGAGGGCTGGCCAGATACGCAGTATTTT. Protein: CASEGWPDTQYF. The chain recombines TRBV25-1 with TRBJ2-3; possibly TRBD2 for D (5 bases). Germline V CDR1 and CDR2: MGHDK, SYGVNS. V lost 8 bases and J lost 4, with 10 bases in between. This CDR3 has 12 residues.

This chain connects TRBV14 to TRBJ1-3; D remains unclear. V was pared by 1 base and J by 1 base, with 8 bases between. The CDR3 is 15 amino acids. The germline V gene has CDR1 SGHDN and CDR2 FVKESK. In DNA, the CDR3 is TGTGCCAGCAGCCAAGTCCGGCTTTCTGGAAACACCATATATTTT. This gives the protein CASSQVRLSGNTIYF.

The table lists this clonotype with many counts. The chain is built from TRBV5-1 and TRBJ2-7, with TRBD1 matching over 8 bases. Germline CDR1 and CDR2: SGHRS and YFSETQ. This CDR3 is built from 15 residues. V shed 3 bases, J shed 0 bases, and the junction held 5 bases outside the gene matches. The CDR3 reads CASSWRTGYSYEQYF. DNA for the CDR3: TGCGCCAGCAGCTGGAGGACAGGGTACTCCTACGAGCAGTACTTC.

The chain couples TRBV7-2 to TRBJ1-2, with 10 bases aligning to TRBD1. V shed 3 bases, J shed 7 bases, and the junction held 11 bases outside the gene matches. Per germline, CDR1 SGHTA and CDR2 FQGNSA. The CDR3 has 16 residues. In DNA, the CDR3 is TGTGCCAGCAGCTTGGGACAGGGGATAAAGTTGGGTGGCTACACCTTC. It yields the protein CASSLGQGIKLGGYTF.

About this clonotype itself: One end of the junction does not line up with germline, which may come from a read error. The V and J genes are TRBV5-1 and TRBJ2-1; 8 bases line up with TRBD1. This CDR3 has 15 residues. Germline assignment: CDR1 SGHRS and CDR2 YFSETQ. CDR3 DNA sequence: TGCGCCAGCAGGTCAGCCGGGACAGGTGACAATGAGCACTTCTTC. Translation gives CASRSAGTGDNEHFF.